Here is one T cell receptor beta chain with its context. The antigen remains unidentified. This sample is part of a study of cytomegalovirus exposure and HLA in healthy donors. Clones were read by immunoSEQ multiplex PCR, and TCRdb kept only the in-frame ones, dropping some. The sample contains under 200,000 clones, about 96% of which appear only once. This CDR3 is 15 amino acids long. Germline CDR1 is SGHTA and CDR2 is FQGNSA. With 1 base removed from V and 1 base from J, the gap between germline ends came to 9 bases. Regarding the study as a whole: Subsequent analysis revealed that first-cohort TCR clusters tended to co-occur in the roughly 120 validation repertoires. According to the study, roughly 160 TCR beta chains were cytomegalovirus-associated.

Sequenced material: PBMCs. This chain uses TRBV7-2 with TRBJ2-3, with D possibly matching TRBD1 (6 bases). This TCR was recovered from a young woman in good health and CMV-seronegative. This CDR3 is CASSLVGGGTDTQYF. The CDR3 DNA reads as TGTGCCAGCAGCTTAGTTGGGGGCGGCACAGATACGCAGTATTTT.